This T cell receptor beta chain was recovered during a study of shared T cell receptors in the human thymus. The repertoire was sequenced with immunoSEQ multiplex PCR; TCRdb's copy has only in-frame clones and lacks some. Of hundreds of thousands of clones listed, more than 75% were seen once; the top ten hold approximately 0.011%. This CDR3 contains 17 residues. V lost 6 bases to trimming and J lost 0 bases; unmatched junction nucleotides: 8. The germline V gene has CDR1 MDHEN and CDR2 SYDVKM. The sample was also linked to a second study, of human thymus T cells.

The receptor comes from a boy in the first two years of life with a congenital heart defect. The chain couples TRBV28 to TRBJ2-6, with TRBD1 matching 7 bases. Sequenced sample: thymocytes. The CDR3: CASRLDRASSGANVLTF. In DNA form, the CDR3 reads TGTGCCAGCAGGCTAGACAGGGCCAGCTCTGGGGCCAACGTCCTGACTTTC.